The 30 T cell receptor beta chains presented below share a single source sample, sequenced in a study of T-cell reconstitution after alpha-beta-depleted transplantation in children. TCRbeta library preparation incorporated unique molecular identifiers. TCRdb re-derived calls from the PCR reads in MiXCR, one entry per CDR3 protein. The sample includes a few hundred thousand distinct CDR3 sequences, 20% to 30% of them seen just once. The sample was PBMCs, taken before TCRalphabeta/CD19-depleted stem cell transplant. The receptors originated from a boy younger than two with Wiskott-Aldrich syndrome, due to receive a stem cell transplant.

This rearrangement joins TRBV20-1 to TRBJ1-2, with 7 bases matching TRBD1. After removal of 3 bases from V and 8 bases from J, the junction contained 12 bases not matched to a gene. The CDR3 has 14 amino acids. The germline V gene encodes CDR1 DFQATT and CDR2 SNEGSKA (reference sequence). The CDR3 protein is CSARPGGGARGYTF. The DNA for the CDR3 is TGCAGTGCTAGGCCGGGAGGGGGCGCGAGGGGCTACACCTTC.

This rearrangement joins TRBV5-1 to TRBJ2-5, with D possibly called TRBD1 or TRBD2 (5 bases each). Trimming removed 7 bases at V and 3 bases at J, with 19 bases between. CDR3 size: 15 residues. Germline V CDR1 and CDR2: SGHRS, YFSETQ. The CDR3: CASGITGRTEETQYF. CDR3 DNA: TGCGCCAGCGGCATAACGGGACGGACCGAAGAGACCCAGTACTTC.

Here the CDR3 reads CASRILGTAAYGYTF. The DNA of the CDR3 is TGTGCCAGCAGGATACTCGGGACAGCAGCCTATGGCTACACCTTC. The chain combines TRBV27 with TRBJ1-2, with TRBD1 matching over 7 bases. This CDR3 has 15 amino acids. CDR1 is MNHEY, CDR2 SMNVEV, per germline (reference sequence). With V trimmed by 6 bases and J by 4 bases, 11 bases remained unmatched.

This chain links TRBV4-2 with TRBJ2-3, with D possibly matching TRBD2 (5 bases). The length of the CDR3 is 13 residues. Germline assignment: CDR1 LGHNA and CDR2 YNFKEQ. V lost 3 bases and J 4 bases, leaving 8 bases between the germline ends. Here the CDR3 DNA reads TGTGCCAGCAGCCATTCGGGATCAGATACGCAGTATTTT. The encoded protein is CASSHSGSDTQYF.

The sample holds a few counts of this clonotype. The chain combines TRBV12-3 or TRBV12-4 with TRBJ1-5; a possible D gene is TRBD1 (5 bases). The CDR3 extends over 12 amino acids. V lost 6 bases and J 7 bases, leaving 10 bases between the germline ends. CDR3 sequence (DNA): TGTGCCAGCAGGAGGGGAGGGCAGCCCCAGCATTTT. Translation: CASRRGGQPQHF.

Only a few counts were recorded for this clonotype. This chain connects TRBV12-3 or TRBV12-4 to TRBJ2-4; possibly TRBD2 for D (5 bases). This CDR3 contains 14 residues. V was clipped by 9 bases and J by 6 bases, with 18 bases between them. CDR3 in DNA: TGTGCCAGTAGAGGACCGGGATTGAGAAACATTCAGTACTTC. Translating it yields CASRGPGLRNIQYF.

The chain is built from TRBV5-5 and TRBJ2-5; D is unresolved. Trimming left V 4 bases short and J 1 base short, with 8 bases between. Germline V lookup: CDR1 SGHKS, CDR2 YYEKEE (reference sequence). This CDR3 is built from 13 residues. Here the CDR3 DNA reads TGTGCCAGCAGCAAACAGATCCAAGAGACCCAGTACTTC. Protein sequence: CASSKQIQETQYF.

This clonotype was observed a handful of times. This sequence joins TRBV7-2 and TRBJ2-4, with D unresolved. Trimming pared 3 bases from V and 0 bases from J, leaving 9 bases between. This CDR3 region has 15 residues. Germline CDR1 SGHTA, CDR2 FQGNSA. The CDR3 loop reads CASSFGGLAKNIQYF. CDR3 DNA sequence: TGTGCCAGCAGCTTTGGCGGTCTAGCCAAAAACATTCAGTACTTC. The whole variable domain, filled in from reference TRBV7-2 and TRBJ2-4, reads GAGVSQSPSNKVTEKGKDVELRCDPISGHTALYWYRQSLGQGLEFLIYFQGNSAPDKSGLPSDRFSAERTGGSVSTLTIQRTQQEDSAVYLCASSFGGLAKNIQYFGAGTRLSVL.

This clonotype was seen a handful of times. The chain joins TRBV12-3 or TRBV12-4 to TRBJ2-2, with TRBD1 matching 10 bases. The CDR3 covers 16 residues. J lost 1 base, V lost 4 bases, and 3 bases had no gene match. In DNA, the CDR3 is TGTGCCAGCAGTTCGGGGACAGGGGTGAACACCGGGGAGCTGTTTTTT. Its translation is CASSSGTGVNTGELFF.

The gene calls are TRBV20-1 and TRBJ2-1, with 7 bases that match TRBD2. Germline V gene lookup returns CDR1 DFQATT and CDR2 SNEGSKA (reference sequence). The CDR3 covers 16 residues. V trimming: 1 base; J trimming: 0 bases; junction bases outside the gene matches: 6. The CDR3 sequence is CSARVGGSLSYNEQFF. CDR3 sequence (DNA): TGCAGTGCTAGAGTCGGCGGGAGTCTCTCCTACAATGAGCAGTTCTTC.

The V call is TRBV12-3 or TRBV12-4, the J call TRBJ2-5; D is possibly TRBD1 (5 bases). V lost 2 bases and J lost 1, with 11 bases in between. The CDR3 extends over 15 amino acids. CDR3 sequence reads: CASSLLQGTQETQYF. In nucleotides, the CDR3 is TGTGCCAGCAGTTTACTCCAGGGAACCCAAGAGACCCAGTACTTC.

The V gene is TRBV7-9, the J gene TRBJ2-7, with D hard to call. The CDR3 is 11 residues long. V was trimmed by 8 bases and J by 0 bases, leaving 5 bases between them. CDR1 and CDR2 (germline): SEHNR, FQNEAQ (reference sequence). CDR3 amino acids: CASGSSYEQYF. The DNA of the CDR3 is TGTGCCAGCGGAAGCTCCTACGAGCAGTACTTC.

The sample holds a few counts of this clonotype. This rearrangement joins TRBV5-6 to TRBJ1-1, with unresolved D. Germline V gives CDR1 SGHDT, CDR2 YYEEEE. With 4 bases removed from V and 5 bases from J, the gap between germline ends came to 9 bases. The CDR3 is 12 residues long. The DNA for the CDR3 is TGTGCCAGCAGCAACGACGTTACTGAAGCTTTCTTT. Translating it yields CASSNDVTEAFF.

The chain recombines TRBV30 with TRBJ2-5; TRBD2 is a possible D gene (5 bases). Germline values: CDR1 GTSNPN, CDR2 SVGIG (reference sequence). The CDR3 totals 12 residues. Deletions cut 3 bases from V and 1 base from J, with 6 bases between. The CDR3 protein is CAWRSGQETQYF. The CDR3 DNA sequence: TGTGCCTGGAGAAGCGGCCAAGAGACCCAGTACTTC.

The rearrangement uses TRBV24-1 and TRBJ1-1; D remains ambiguous. Looked up from germline, CDR1 is KGHDR and CDR2 is SFDVKD. The length of the CDR3 is 12 residues. Trimming left V 0 bases short and J 7 bases short, with 5 bases between. The DNA of the CDR3 is TGTGCCACCAGTGATTTGTGGGGTGAAGCTTTCTTT. Residues: CATSDLWGEAFF.

This clonotype was counted between two and nine times. This chain joins TRBV5-1 and TRBJ1-1; D unclear. CDR1 and CDR2 (germline): SGHRS, YFSETQ. V was cut by 1 base and J by 3 bases, with 10 bases left in between. This CDR3 contains 14 residues. Written as DNA, the CDR3 is TGCGCCAGCAGCTTGTCTTTTGGGGACACTGAAGCTTTCTTT. This sequence encodes CASSLSFGDTEAFF. The full variable domain, in which reference TRBV5-1 and TRBJ1-1 provide the parts outside the CDR3, is KAGVTQTPRYLIKTRGQQVTLSCSPISGHRSVSWYQQTPGQGLQFLFEYFSETQRNKGNFPGRFSGRQFSNSRSEMNVSTLELGDSALYLCASSLSFGDTEAFFGQGTRLTVV.

The gene calls are TRBV4-2 and TRBJ2-5; 8 bases line up with TRBD1. The CDR3 extends over 15 amino acids. V was pared by 3 bases and J by 2 bases, with 5 bases of the junction left unmatched. The germline V gene has CDR1 LGHNA and CDR2 YNFKEQ. CDR3 DNA sequence: TGTGCCAGCAGCCACGGACAGGGCGGGCAAGAGACCCAGTACTTC. Its translation: CASSHGQGGQETQYF.

The chain recombines TRBV5-1 with TRBJ2-5, with 13 bases fitting TRBD2. This CDR3 region has 16 residues. From germline, CDR1 is SGHRS and CDR2 YFSETQ. V shed 4 bases and J 0 bases; nucleotides not matched to a gene: 3. The CDR3 nucleotides read TGCGCCAGCAGCCATGGACTAGCGGGGGACCAAGAGACCCAGTACTTC. Its protein product is CASSHGLAGDQETQYF.

This rearrangement joins TRBV5-1 to TRBJ2-7, with TRBD2 identical over 16 bases. J lost 5 bases, V lost 4 bases, and 9 bases had no gene match. The CDR3 length is 17 residues. Germline lookup yields CDR1 SGHRS and CDR2 YFSETQ. As DNA, the CDR3 is TGCGCCAGCAGCACGGGACTAGCGGGAGGGCCGGTGAACGAGCAGTACTTC. Translated: CASSTGLAGGPVNEQYF.

V usage is TRBV10-3 and J usage is TRBJ2-2; 11 bases are shared with TRBD2. The CDR3 has 16 residues. Germline V gene sequence: CDR1 ENHRY, CDR2 SYGVKD. Germline trimming cut 5 bases from V and 5 bases from J; bases unmatched to any gene: 7. The CDR3 nucleotides read TGTGCCATCAGTCGAACTAGCGGGAGAGATACCGGGGAGCTGTTTTTT. It translates to CAISRTSGRDTGELFF.

This clonotype turned up a few times. V gene TRBV15 combines with J gene TRBJ1-2; possible D gene TRBD1, 5 bases. Trimming removed 8 bases from V and 5 bases from J, with 12 bases in between. CDR1 LNHNV and CDR2 YYDKDF come from the germline V gene (reference sequence). This CDR3 region has 12 residues. The CDR3 DNA reads TGTGCCACCTCTACGGGGCTTTATGGCTACACCTTC. This translates into CATSTGLYGYTF. Full variable domain (remainder filled in from reference TRBV15 and TRBJ1-2): DAMVIQNPRYQVTQFGKPVTLSCSQTLNHNVMYWYQQKSSQAPKLLFHYYDKDFNNEADTPDNFQSRRPNTSFCFLDIRSPGLGDTAMYLCATSTGLYGYTFGSGTRLTVV.

This clonotype was seen a handful of times. This chain joins TRBV7-2 and TRBJ2-3; possibly TRBD2 for D (6 bases). CDR3 length: 14 residues. With 1 base removed from V and 4 bases from J, the gap between germline ends came to 9 bases. The V gene's germline CDR1 is SGHTA and CDR2 FQGNSA. CDR3 coding DNA: TGTGCCAGCAGCTTAGACGGGAGTGCAGATACGCAGTATTTT. This translates into CASSLDGSADTQYF.

V is TRBV29-1 and J is TRBJ1-2; D is ambiguous. Trimming took 5 bases from V and 0 from J, leaving 7 bases between them. There are 12 residues in the CDR3. Germline V gene sequence: CDR1 SQVTM, CDR2 ANQGSEA. DNA of the CDR3: TGCAGCGTTCAACGGACTAACTATGGCTACACCTTC. Translating gives CSVQRTNYGYTF.

This clonotype appeared a few times. J is TRBJ2-5 and V is TRBV28; no clear D. V dropped 4 bases and J dropped 1 base, with 10 bases sitting between them. Per germline, CDR1 MDHEN and CDR2 SYDVKM. This CDR3 is 14 amino acids long. DNA of the CDR3: TGTGCCAGCAGTTCCGCGCCTGTCCAAGAGACCCAGTACTTC. This sequence encodes CASSSAPVQETQYF. Looking up the rest from reference TRBV28 and TRBJ2-5 gives the full variable domain: DVKVTQSSRYLVKRTGEKVFLECVQDMDHENMFWYRQDPGLGLRLIYFSYDVKMKEKGDIPEGYSVSREKKERFSLILESASTNQTSMYLCASSSAPVQETQYFGPGTRLLVL.

This clonotype was observed a few times. The J gene is TRBJ2-7, the V gene TRBV5-1; the D gene is possibly TRBD2 (6 bases). This CDR3 comprises 14 residues. Trimming removed 4 bases at V and 3 bases at J, with 14 bases between. CDR1 and CDR2 from the germline V gene are SGHRS and YFSETQ. The CDR3 spells CASSRDSEDYEQYF. Written as DNA, the CDR3 is TGCGCCAGCAGCCGGGACTCAGAGGACTACGAGCAGTACTTC.

The V and J genes are TRBV27 and TRBJ2-1; 7 bases are shared with TRBD1. Germline V CDR1 and CDR2: MNHEY, SMNVEV (reference sequence). The CDR3 runs 13 residues. V trimming: 5 bases; J trimming: 8 bases; junction bases outside the gene matches: 6. CDR3 loop: CASSATGTYEQFF. The CDR3 DNA reads TGTGCCAGCAGTGCGACAGGGACATATGAGCAGTTCTTC.

This clonotype was seen a handful of times. The gene calls are TRBV5-1 and TRBJ2-7, with TRBD2 matching over 8 bases. The CDR3 has 15 amino acids. Germline V gives CDR1 SGHRS, CDR2 YFSETQ. V gave up 4 bases and J gave up 6 bases; unmatched junction bases: 12. This CDR3 is CASSPGGTRVGEQYF. The CDR3 nucleotides are TGCGCCAGCAGCCCGGGAGGGACTAGAGTCGGCGAGCAGTACTTC.

This clonotype was found a few times. This CDR3 reads CSARGRGAYTEAFF. The CDR3 DNA sequence: TGCAGTGCTAGGGGCAGAGGTGCCTACACTGAAGCTTTCTTT. The chain employs TRBV20-1 and TRBJ1-1; no definite D call. The CDR3 consists of 14 residues. The germline V gene encodes CDR1 DFQATT and CDR2 SNEGSKA (reference sequence). The V gene lost 3 bases and the J gene lost 3 bases, with 14 bases spanning the gap.

This clonotype was picked up a small number of times. The V call is TRBV7-2, the J call TRBJ1-6; TRBD1 agrees at 8 bases. After removal of 1 base from V and 9 bases from J, the junction contained 8 bases not matched to a gene. Germline loops: CDR1 SGHTA, CDR2 FQGNSA. The CDR3 is 16 amino acids. Written as DNA, the CDR3 is TGTGCCAGCAGCTTAGGGCAGGGGGCAAGTCTTTCACCCCTCCACTTT. Amino acid sequence: CASSLGQGASLSPLHF. Filled out from reference TRBV7-2 and TRBJ1-6, the complete variable domain reads GAGVSQSPSNKVTEKGKDVELRCDPISGHTALYWYRQSLGQGLEFLIYFQGNSAPDKSGLPSDRFSAERTGGSVSTLTIQRTQQEDSAVYLCASSLGQGASLSPLHFGNGTRLTVT.

This sequence joins TRBV29-1 and TRBJ1-1; 9 nucleotides agree with TRBD1. This CDR3 has 13 amino acids. After removal of 5 bases from V and 4 bases from J, the junction contained 5 bases not matched to a gene. Germline V gene sequence: CDR1 SQVTM, CDR2 ANQGSEA. The CDR3 reads CSVYPTGGTEAFF. In DNA, the CDR3 is TGCAGCGTTTATCCGACAGGGGGCACTGAAGCTTTCTTT.